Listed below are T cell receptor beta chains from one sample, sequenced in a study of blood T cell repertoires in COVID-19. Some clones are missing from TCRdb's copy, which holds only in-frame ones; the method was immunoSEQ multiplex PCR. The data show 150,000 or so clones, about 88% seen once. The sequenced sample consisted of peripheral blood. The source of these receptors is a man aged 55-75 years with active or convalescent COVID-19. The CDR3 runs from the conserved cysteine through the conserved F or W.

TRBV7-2,CASSYTGTGSPANYGYTF
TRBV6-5,CASKTGLNQPQHF
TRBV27,CASSTRGTTGELFF
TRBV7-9,CASSLVRAGYTF
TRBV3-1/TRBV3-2,CASSRTSGIGDTQYF
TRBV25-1,CASTRTGDTGELFF
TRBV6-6,CASSYGGVEAFF
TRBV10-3,CAISELQGPGQPQHF
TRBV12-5,CASGLVQGANSPLHF
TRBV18,CASSPSWSRDGYTF
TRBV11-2,CASSLRDSLLNTEAFF
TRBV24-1,CATSRGGSDTQYF
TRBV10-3,CAISQDRATEAFF
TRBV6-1,CASSEADRHFSPLHF
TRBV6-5,CASSYSGQGSEKLFF
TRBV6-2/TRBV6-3,CASSRPTGGYGYTF
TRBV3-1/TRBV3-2,CASSPFAGPGELFF
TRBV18,CASSPGAPNTEAFF
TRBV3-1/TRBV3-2,CASSQETTVGGYTF
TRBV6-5,CASSYSSIRAKNIQYF
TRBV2,CASSERRGHLF
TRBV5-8,CASSQRDSGGYQPQHF
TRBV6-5,CASIRDRGNTEAFF
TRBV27,CASSLLGQGASYNSPLHF
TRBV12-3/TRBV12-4,CASSFSRGGYTF
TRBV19,CASRGEGTDTQYF
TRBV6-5,CASRLNFAGYTF
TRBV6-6,CASRPRTDHNEQFF
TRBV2,CASRQGAETQYF
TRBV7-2,CASSLVPVPNYGYTF